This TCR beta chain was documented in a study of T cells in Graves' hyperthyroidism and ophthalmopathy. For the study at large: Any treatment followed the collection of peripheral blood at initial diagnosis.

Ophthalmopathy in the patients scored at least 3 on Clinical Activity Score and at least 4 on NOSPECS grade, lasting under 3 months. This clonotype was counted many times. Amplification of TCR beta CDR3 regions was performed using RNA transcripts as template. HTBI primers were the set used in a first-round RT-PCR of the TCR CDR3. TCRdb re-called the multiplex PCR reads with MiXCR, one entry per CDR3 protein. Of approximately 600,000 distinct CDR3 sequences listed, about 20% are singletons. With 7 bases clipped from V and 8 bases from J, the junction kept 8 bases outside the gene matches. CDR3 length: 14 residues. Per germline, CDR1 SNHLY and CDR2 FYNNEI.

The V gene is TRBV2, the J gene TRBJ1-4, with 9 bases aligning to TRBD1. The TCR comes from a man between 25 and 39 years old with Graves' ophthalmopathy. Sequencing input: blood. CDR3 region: CASTPGTGNEKLFF. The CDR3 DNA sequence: TGTGCCAGCACCCCCGGGACAGGGAACGAAAAACTGTTTTTT.